Below, 3 T cell receptor beta chains from the same sample are listed, as sequenced in a study of shared clonotypes between healthy human individuals. Here immunoSEQ multiplex PCR was the method, and the copy in TCRdb shows in-frame clones only, minus some. The sample carries about 2.1 million clones, 80% to 95% recorded once. Cells designated naive CD8 were CD45RO-negative and were positively selected for CCR7, with terminally differentiated effector memory CD45RA+ cells excluded. Source material: naive CD8+ T cells from PBMCs. These receptors all stem from a man aged 18 to 35 in good health. Some clones in this sample may be carry-over from other donors' samples.

This clone was seen more than once but under ten times. This sequence joins TRBV13 and TRBJ1-1; TRBD1 matches 8 bases. V shed 10 bases, J shed 1 base, and the junction held 5 bases outside the gene matches. Germline CDR1 and CDR2: PRHDT and FYEKMQ (reference sequence). The length of the CDR3 is 13 residues. The CDR3 DNA sequence: TGTGCCACCAGGGGGCTGTCGAACACTGAAGCTTTCTTT. This gives the protein CATRGLSNTEAFF.

This chain joins TRBV7-3 and TRBJ2-1, with 7 bases identical to TRBD1. CDR1 is SGHTA, CDR2 FQGTGA, per germline. V shed 5 bases, J shed 2 bases, and the junction held 9 bases outside the gene matches. CDR3 size: 16 residues. CDR3 nucleotide sequence: TGTGCCAGCAGCCCACGGACAGGAGGTCCCTACAATGAGCAGTTCTTC. This codes for CASSPRTGGPYNEQFF.

V gene TRBV29-1 combines with J gene TRBJ2-7; no clear D gene. Germline V gene data show CDR1 as SQVTM and CDR2 as ANQGSEA. Trimming removed 1 base from V and 4 bases from J, with 14 bases in between. CDR3 length equals 14 residues. The CDR3 region is CSVEGIPSSYEQYF. CDR3 in DNA: TGCAGCGTTGAAGGGATTCCATCGTCGTACGAGCAGTACTTC.